This TCR beta chain was obtained from a study of shared clonotypes between healthy human individuals. In the study overall: Per-donor plates numbered three CD4 naive, three CD4 memory, two CD8 naive and one CD8 memory. General study findings and limits: The diversity represented, both genetic and in exposure history, was limited by few donors.

With regard to this clone: Its antigen is as yet unknown.

Positive CCR7 selection of CD45RO-negative cells yielded the naive CD8 cells, and terminally differentiated effector memory CD45RA+ cells were excluded. Donors included only healthy HIV-negative adults lacking recent acute infections or vaccinations. Trimming cost V 4 bases and J 4 bases; bases outside gene matches: 9. The CDR3 length is 16 residues. Germline CDR1 is MNHEY and CDR2 is SMNVEV (reference sequence). Assay execution proceeded at the deep level. Repertoires were generated with immunoSEQ multiplex PCR, while TCRdb's copy carries only in-frame clones and drops some. The sample includes about 2.2 million clones, about 93% of them seen just once.

The sequence was obtained from a man between 18 and 29 years old in good health. Some clones in this sample may be carry-over from other donors' samples. The rearrangement uses TRBV27 and TRBJ2-3, with 9 nucleotides matching TRBD1. Sequenced: naive CD8+ T cells from PBMCs. CDR3 DNA sequence: TGTGCCAGCAGTTCCGACAGGGGGTTACAGGCAGATACGCAGTATTTT. Residues: CASSSDRGLQADTQYF.